The T cell receptor beta chain described here comes from a study of blood T cell repertoires in COVID-19. In the study overall: Acute-phase and convalescent COVID-19 samples originated in the United States, Italy and Spain. Nucleic acid was either cDNA or gDNA, and it came from T cells, B-cell-depleted T cells, or PBMCs.

Per germline, CDR1 SEHNR and CDR2 FQNEAQ (reference sequence). J lost 4 bases, V lost 5 bases, and 4 bases had no gene match. The length of the CDR3 is 13 residues. This clone turned up a few times. Additional DNA sequences in this sample encode the identical CDR3. In the original analysis: Reference gene primer amplification gave nucleated cell count estimates. Measured with immunoSEQ multiplex PCR; TCRdb has only the in-frame clones, and not every one. Clone size and the V and J calls come from that table; the DNA yielded D and trimming. The sample holds 100,000 to 120,000 clones, around 84% seen once.

This sequence was found in a middle-aged man with acute or convalescent COVID-19. Sequencing input: peripheral blood. The chain employs TRBV7-9 and TRBJ1-2, with 7 nucleotides matching TRBD1. CDR3 residues: CASSARQGYGYTF. CDR3 coding DNA: TGTGCCAGCAGCGCTCGACAGGGCTATGGCTACACCTTC.